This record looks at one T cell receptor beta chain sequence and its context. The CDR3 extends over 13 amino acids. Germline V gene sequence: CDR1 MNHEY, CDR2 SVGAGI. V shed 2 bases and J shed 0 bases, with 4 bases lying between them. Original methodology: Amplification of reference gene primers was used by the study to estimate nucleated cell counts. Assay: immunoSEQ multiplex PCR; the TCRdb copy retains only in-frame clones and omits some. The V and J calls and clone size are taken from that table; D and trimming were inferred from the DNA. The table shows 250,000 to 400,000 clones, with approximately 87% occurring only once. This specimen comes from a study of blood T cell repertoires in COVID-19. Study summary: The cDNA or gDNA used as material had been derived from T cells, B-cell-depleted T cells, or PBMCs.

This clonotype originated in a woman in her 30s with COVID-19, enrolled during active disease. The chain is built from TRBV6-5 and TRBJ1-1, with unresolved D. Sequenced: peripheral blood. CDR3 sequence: CASSYLMNTEAFF. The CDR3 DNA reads TGTGCCAGCAGTTACCTAATGAACACTGAAGCTTTCTTT.